A single sample gave rise to the 22 T cell receptor beta chains below, sequenced in a study of response to subunit inactivated influenza vaccine. TCRdb used MiXCR to reprocess the RT-PCR reads, holding one entry per CDR3 protein. The data contain about 650,000 distinct CDR3 sequences, 12% to 15% of them seen just once; the ten biggest clones take up 6.5% to 8%. This specimen consisted of PBMCs from blood, obtained 14 to 15 days before vaccination. The receptors shown here come from a middle-aged man who received an inactivated influenza vaccine.

The J gene is TRBJ2-6, the V gene TRBV20-1; D is tentatively TRBD1 or TRBD2 (6 bases each). In germline, CDR1 is DFQATT, CDR2 SNEGSKA (reference sequence). V lost 2 bases and J 0 bases, leaving 11 bases between the germline ends. CDR3 length: 16 residues. Here the CDR3 DNA reads TGCAGTGCTAGACCTCCGGGGGCCTCTGGGGCCAACGTCCTGACTTTC. Translated, it gives CSARPPGASGANVLTF.

V gene TRBV30 combines with J gene TRBJ2-1; D gene ambiguous. The V end was cut by 1 base, the J end by 9 bases, with 13 bases between. Germline assignment: CDR1 GTSNPN and CDR2 SVGIG (reference sequence). There are 13 residues in the CDR3. The CDR3 spells CAWSASRWAEQFF. The DNA for the CDR3 is TGTGCCTGGAGTGCCAGTAGATGGGCTGAGCAGTTCTTC.

The chain uses TRBV28 and TRBJ2-1; D could derive from TRBD1 or TRBD2 (5 bases each). V gave up 7 bases and J gave up 6 bases, with 16 bases separating them. The germline V gene has CDR1 MDHEN and CDR2 SYDVKM. The CDR3 extends over 14 amino acids. DNA of the CDR3: TGTGCCAGCATCCCGGGACGGAGCTTCAATGAGCAGTTCTTC. This codes for CASIPGRSFNEQFF.

Only a few counts were recorded for this clonotype. This rearrangement joins TRBV30 to TRBJ2-5, with a possible D match to TRBD2 (5 bases). In germline, CDR1 is GTSNPN, CDR2 SVGIG (reference sequence). V lost 7 bases and J 1 base, leaving 13 bases between the germline ends. This CDR3 is built from 13 residues. Written as DNA, the CDR3 is TGTGCCTCAAACGAGGGATTCCAAGAGACCCAGTACTTC. It is translated as CASNEGFQETQYF.

The CDR3 bases are TGCAGTGCCTTGCTCGGGGGGGGGCAAGAGACCCAGTACTTC. This translates into CSALLGGGQETQYF. The rearrangement uses TRBV20-1 and TRBJ2-5; 8 bases are shared with TRBD2. Germline values: CDR1 DFQATT, CDR2 SNEGSKA (reference sequence). There are 14 residues in the CDR3. Trimming removed 6 bases from V and 2 bases from J; junction bases left unmatched: 8.

This clonotype has more than one count but fewer than ten. The chain is built from TRBV3-1 and TRBJ2-7; D might be TRBD1 (5 bases). This CDR3 contains 14 residues. V was shortened by 3 bases and J by 4 bases, with 13 bases between the two germline ends. Germline V gene lookup returns CDR1 LGHDT and CDR2 YNNKEL (reference sequence). CDR3 nucleotide sequence: TGTGCCAGCAGCCATCGGCAGGGCTGGTACGAGCAGTACTTC. Translated: CASSHRQGWYEQYF.

This clonotype was seen more than once but under ten times. CDR3 sequence (DNA): TGTGCCAGCAGCCCCGAACTAGCGGGGGGCGTCTTTGATACGCAGTATTTT. This translates into CASSPELAGGVFDTQYF. The chain is built from TRBV11-2 and TRBJ2-3, with 12 bases identical to TRBD2. Per germline, CDR1 SGHAT and CDR2 FQNNGV. Unmatched junction bases numbered 12, after V lost 5 bases and J lost 6 bases. There are 17 residues in the CDR3.

In this sample, this clonotype turned up a few times. The V gene is TRBV29-1, the J gene TRBJ1-3; D uncertain. CDR3 length equals 14 residues. The V and J ends lost 5 bases and 0 bases respectively, with 11 bases between them. The germline V gene encodes CDR1 SQVTM and CDR2 ANQGSEA. The CDR3 coding sequence is TGCAGCGTTTGCCACGGGATCTCTGGAAACACCATATATTTT. Amino acid sequence: CSVCHGISGNTIYF.

This chain connects TRBV3-1 to TRBJ2-7, with D possibly matching TRBD2 (6 bases). CDR1 LGHDT and CDR2 YNNKEL come from the germline V gene (reference sequence). This CDR3 comprises 14 residues. The V and J ends lost 0 bases and 2 bases respectively, with 8 bases between them. CDR3 sequence (DNA): TGTGCCAGCAGCCAAGATCCGGGGGCCTACGAGCAGTACTTC. Protein product: CASSQDPGAYEQYF.

There are a few counts of this clonotype. This sequence joins TRBV11-2 and TRBJ2-2, with D perhaps matching TRBD1 or TRBD2 (5 bases each). V lost 5 bases to trimming and J lost 6 bases, with 10 bases between them. Germline V gene lookup returns CDR1 SGHAT and CDR2 FQNNGV. The CDR3 consists of 13 residues. The CDR3 loop is CASSPLGAGELFF. The DNA for the CDR3 is TGTGCCAGCAGCCCCTTGGGGGCCGGGGAGCTGTTTTTT.

In its sample, this clonotype was seen many times. The gene calls are TRBV5-5 and TRBJ2-1; no clear D gene. Trimming left V 4 bases short and J 2 bases short, with 10 bases between. The germline V gene encodes CDR1 SGHKS and CDR2 YYEKEE (reference sequence). The CDR3 covers 14 residues. DNA of the CDR3: TGTGCCAGCAGCCCCTGGTATACCTACAATGAGCAGTTCTTC. Translation gives CASSPWYTYNEQFF. Variable domain in full (rest from reference TRBV5-5 and TRBJ2-1): DAGVTQSPTHLIKTRGQQVTLRCSPISGHKSVSWYQQVLGQGPQFIFQYYEKEERGRGNFPDRFSARQFPNYSSELNVNALLLGDSALYLCASSPWYTYNEQFFGPGTRLTVL.

This clonotype was recorded many times. V gene TRBV6-1 combines with J gene TRBJ1-6; D gene uncertain. From germline, CDR1 is MNHNS and CDR2 SASEGT. The CDR3 runs to 13 residues. V lost 3 bases and J 6 bases, leaving 6 bases between the germline ends. CDR3 nucleotides: TGTGCCAGCAGTGATCAGATTAATTCACCCCTCCACTTT. As protein: CASSDQINSPLHF.

This clonotype was picked up a small number of times. The chain couples TRBV18 to TRBJ2-5; D remains ambiguous. The CDR3 sequence is 14 residues long. Germline CDR1 reads KGHSH; CDR2 reads LQKENI. V was trimmed by 1 base and J by 5 bases, leaving 11 bases between them. The CDR3 reads CASSPRELRETQYF. In nucleotides, the CDR3 is TGTGCCAGCTCACCACGAGAGCTAAGGGAGACCCAGTACTTC.

This clonotype was counted between two and nine times. The V and J genes are TRBV27 and TRBJ1-2; TRBD1 might be the D (6 bases). Germline-derived CDR1 and CDR2 are MNHEY and SMNVEV (reference sequence). V was clipped by 6 bases and J by 4 bases, with 12 bases between them. This CDR3 is 13 amino acids long. Here the CDR3 reads CASSRTDSYGYTF. The DNA for the CDR3 is TGTGCCAGCAGCCGGACAGATTCCTATGGCTACACCTTC.

This clonotype was detected only a few times. The CDR3 sequence is CASSSGGTGNTEAFF. As DNA, the CDR3 is TGCGCCAGCAGCTCAGGGGGGACGGGAAACACTGAAGCTTTCTTT. V usage is TRBV5-1 and J usage is TRBJ1-1; 7 bases are shared with TRBD1. V was clipped by 3 bases and J by 2 bases; unmatched bases: 7. This CDR3 has 15 amino acids. The V gene's germline CDR1 is SGHRS and CDR2 YFSETQ.

This clonotype showed up many times. The chain combines TRBV6-2 or TRBV6-3 with TRBJ2-5; a possible D gene is TRBD2 (6 bases). The V gene's germline CDR1 is MNHEY and CDR2 SVGEGT. Trimming took off 6 bases at V and 2 bases at J, with 19 bases between the two ends. This CDR3 contains 16 residues. This CDR3 reads CASSNQIAEAQETQYF. CDR3 bases: TGTGCCAGCAGCAACCAGATAGCGGAGGCGCAAGAGACCCAGTACTTC.

CDR3 DNA: TGTGCCATCAGTTCCCGGGCCACAAATGAAAAACTGTTTTTT. It is translated as CAISSRATNEKLFF. The genes are TRBV10-3 and TRBJ1-4; D remains ambiguous. Trimming took 5 bases from V and 5 from J, leaving 12 bases between them. Germline V gene sequence: CDR1 ENHRY, CDR2 SYGVKD. CDR3 length equals 14 residues.

This chain joins TRBV5-1 and TRBJ2-2, with a possible D match to TRBD1 (6 bases). Between the trimmed V and J ends, which lost 2 bases and 0 bases, there was a span of 20 bases. The CDR3 covers 19 residues. Germline loops: CDR1 SGHRS, CDR2 YFSETQ. The DNA of the CDR3 is TGCGCCAGCAGCTTATTCCTATTCCTACAGGGCGCGAACACCGGGGAGCTGTTTTTT. Protein: CASSLFLFLQGANTGELFF.

The chain's CDR3 is CAISSGQTTNEKLFF. In nucleotides, the CDR3 is TGTGCCATCAGCTCGGGACAGACAACTAATGAAAAACTGTTTTTT. The chain carries TRBV10-3 and TRBJ1-4, with TRBD1 matching over 7 bases. This CDR3 is 15 amino acids long. The germline V gene has CDR1 ENHRY and CDR2 SYGVKD. V shed 6 bases and J 0 bases; nucleotides not matched to a gene: 4.

In this sample, this clonotype turned up many times. This rearrangement joins TRBV3-1 to TRBJ2-4; D unclear. CDR1 and CDR2 from the germline V gene are LGHDT and YNNKEL (reference sequence). The CDR3 is 11 residues long. V was pared by 4 bases and J by 5 bases, with 3 bases between. For the CDR3, the DNA is TGTGCCAGCAGCCTTCAAAACATTCAGTACTTC. Translated, it gives CASSLQNIQYF.

Only a few counts were recorded for this clonotype. This chain joins TRBV28 and TRBJ2-2; the match to TRBD1 covers 10 bases. J gave up 2 bases and V 6 bases, and 21 bases lay outside the gene matches. The CDR3 covers 21 residues. Per the germline V gene, CDR1 is MDHEN and CDR2 is SYDVKM. This chain's CDR3 is CASRIAWDRGPHLINTGELFF. CDR3 sequence (DNA): TGTGCCAGCAGGATAGCCTGGGACAGGGGTCCCCATCTGATCAACACCGGGGAGCTGTTTTTT.

This clonotype showed up just a few times. The chain joins TRBV4-2 to TRBJ2-2, with TRBD1 as a possible D gene (5 bases). From germline, CDR1 is LGHNA and CDR2 YNFKEQ. The CDR3 spans 15 residues. The V end lost 4 bases, the J end lost 4 bases, and 13 bases lay between the germline ends. This CDR3 reads CASSPPGSGTGELFF. The CDR3 bases are TGTGCCAGCAGCCCACCAGGGTCGGGCACCGGGGAGCTGTTTTTT.